This TCR beta chain was documented in a study of CD8 T cells in Susac syndrome. Study-wide results and limits: A relatively small number of individuals underwent TCR sequencing and HLA analysis.

RNA in amounts of roughly 0.5 to 1 ug was reverse transcribed with random hexamers. TCR beta CDR3 was amplified by immunoSEQ multiplex PCR. This amplification extended across 54 Vbeta and 13 Jbeta segments. MiXCR, run by TCRdb on the immunoSEQ multiplex PCR reads, gives a single entry per CDR3 protein. This table holds some 190,000 distinct CDR3 sequences, over 85% found once. Sequencing targeted TCR beta in blood CD8+ and CD4+ T cells. The controls were healthy donors who were matched for age and sex. The germline gives CDR1 SGHTA, CDR2 FQGTGA. This CDR3 spans 14 amino acids. The V and J ends lost 2 bases and 10 bases respectively, with 12 bases between them. Comment on this clonotype: Its antigen is still unknown.

This TCR derives from a human donor in good health. Sequencing was done on a sample of CD4+ T cells from PBMCs. This chain joins TRBV7-3 and TRBJ1-6; D gene ambiguous. CDR3 in amino acids: CASSLGGSGSPLHF. CDR3 DNA: TGTGCCAGCAGCTTAGGCGGGTCGGGATCACCCCTCCACTTT.